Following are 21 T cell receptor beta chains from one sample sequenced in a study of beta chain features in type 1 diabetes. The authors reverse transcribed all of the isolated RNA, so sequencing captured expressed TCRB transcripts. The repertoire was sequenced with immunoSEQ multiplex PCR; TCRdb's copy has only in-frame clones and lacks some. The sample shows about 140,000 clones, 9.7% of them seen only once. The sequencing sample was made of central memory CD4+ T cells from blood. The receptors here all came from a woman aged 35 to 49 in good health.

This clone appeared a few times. This CDR3 is CASSATNSGNTIYF. The CDR3 DNA reads TGTGCCAGCAGCGCCACAAACTCTGGAAACACCATATATTTT. V is TRBV9 and J is TRBJ1-3; no firm D call. Germline V gene sequence: CDR1 SGDLS, CDR2 YYNGEE. V was trimmed by 3 bases and J by 0 bases, leaving 7 bases between them. There are 14 residues in the CDR3.

The CDR3: CAINWGAGNNEQFF. The DNA of the CDR3 is TGTGCCATCAATTGGGGAGCGGGGAACAATGAGCAGTTCTTC. The chain joins TRBV10-3 to TRBJ2-1; 7 positions match TRBD2. The CDR3 has 14 amino acids. Germline CDR1 reads ENHRY; CDR2 reads SYGVKD. V was clipped by 7 bases and J by 5 bases; unmatched bases: 8.

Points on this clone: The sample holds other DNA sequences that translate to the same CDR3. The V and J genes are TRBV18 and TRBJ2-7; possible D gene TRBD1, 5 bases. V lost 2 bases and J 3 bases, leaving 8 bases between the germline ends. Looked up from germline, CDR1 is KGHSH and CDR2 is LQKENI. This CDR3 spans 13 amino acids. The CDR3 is CASSPKQGYEQYF. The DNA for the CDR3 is TGTGCCAGCTCACCAAAGCAGGGCTACGAGCAGTACTTC.

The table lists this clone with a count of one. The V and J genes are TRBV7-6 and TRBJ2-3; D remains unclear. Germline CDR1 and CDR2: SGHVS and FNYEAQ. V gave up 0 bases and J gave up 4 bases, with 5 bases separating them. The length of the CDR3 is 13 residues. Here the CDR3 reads CASSLAVADTQYF. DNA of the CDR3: TGTGCCAGCAGCTTAGCGGTAGCAGATACGCAGTATTTT.

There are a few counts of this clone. The CDR3 region has the DNA TGCGCCAGCAGCTTCGACAGGGCGAACACTGAAGCTTTCTTT. This encodes CASSFDRANTEAFF. The rearrangement links TRBV5-1 to TRBJ1-1; 7 bases fit TRBD1. V lost 2 bases and J lost 1; bases outside the gene matches: 2. CDR1 and CDR2 (germline): SGHRS, YFSETQ. The CDR3 is made up of 14 amino acids. Complete variable domain (other parts from reference TRBV5-1 and TRBJ1-1): KAGVTQTPRYLIKTRGQQVTLSCSPISGHRSVSWYQQTPGQGLQFLFEYFSETQRNKGNFPGRFSGRQFSNSRSEMNVSTLELGDSALYLCASSFDRANTEAFFGQGTRLTVV.

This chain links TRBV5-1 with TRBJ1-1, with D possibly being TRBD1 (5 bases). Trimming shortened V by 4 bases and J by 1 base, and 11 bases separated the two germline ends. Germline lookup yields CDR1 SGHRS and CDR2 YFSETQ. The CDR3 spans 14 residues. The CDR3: CASSETAPNTEAFF. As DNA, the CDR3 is TGCGCCAGCAGCGAGACAGCGCCGAACACTGAAGCTTTCTTT.

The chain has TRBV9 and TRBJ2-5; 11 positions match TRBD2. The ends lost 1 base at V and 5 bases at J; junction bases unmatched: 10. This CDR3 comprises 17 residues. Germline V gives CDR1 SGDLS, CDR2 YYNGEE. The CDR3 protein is CASSVQASGGLGETQYF. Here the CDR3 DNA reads TGTGCCAGCAGCGTACAGGCTAGCGGGGGGCTCGGGGAGACCCAGTACTTC.

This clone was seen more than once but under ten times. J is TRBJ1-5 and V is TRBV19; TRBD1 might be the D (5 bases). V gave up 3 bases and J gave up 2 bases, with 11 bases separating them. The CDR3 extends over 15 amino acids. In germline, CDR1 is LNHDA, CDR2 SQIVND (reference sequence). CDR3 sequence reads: CASSMWGLGNQPQHF. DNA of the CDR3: TGTGCCAGTAGTATGTGGGGCTTAGGCAATCAGCCCCAGCATTTT. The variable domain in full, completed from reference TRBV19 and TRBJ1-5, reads DGGITQSPKYLFRKEGQNVTLSCEQNLNHDAMYWYRQDPGQGLRLIYYSQIVNDFQKGDIAEGYSVSREKKESFPLTVTSAQKNPTAFYLCASSMWGLGNQPQHFGDGTRLSIL.

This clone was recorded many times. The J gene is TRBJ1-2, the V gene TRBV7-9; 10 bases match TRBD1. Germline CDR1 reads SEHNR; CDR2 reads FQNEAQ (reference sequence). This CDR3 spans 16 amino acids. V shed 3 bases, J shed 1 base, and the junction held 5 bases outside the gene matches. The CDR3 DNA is TGTGCCAGCAGCTTCACGAGGACAGGGGGTAACTATGGCTACACCTTC. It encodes CASSFTRTGGNYGYTF.

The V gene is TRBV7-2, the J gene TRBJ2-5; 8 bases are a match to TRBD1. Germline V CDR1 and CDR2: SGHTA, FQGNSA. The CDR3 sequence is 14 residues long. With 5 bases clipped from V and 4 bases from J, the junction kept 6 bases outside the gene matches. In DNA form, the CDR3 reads TGTGCCAGCAGCCCCGGACAGGGCTCAGAGACCCAGTACTTC. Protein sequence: CASSPGQGSETQYF.

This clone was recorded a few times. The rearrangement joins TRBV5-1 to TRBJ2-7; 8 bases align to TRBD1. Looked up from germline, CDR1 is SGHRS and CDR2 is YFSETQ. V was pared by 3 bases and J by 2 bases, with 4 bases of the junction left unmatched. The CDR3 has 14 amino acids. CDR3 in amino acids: CASSSTTGAYEQYF. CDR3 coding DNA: TGCGCCAGCAGCTCGACGACAGGGGCCTACGAGCAGTACTTC.

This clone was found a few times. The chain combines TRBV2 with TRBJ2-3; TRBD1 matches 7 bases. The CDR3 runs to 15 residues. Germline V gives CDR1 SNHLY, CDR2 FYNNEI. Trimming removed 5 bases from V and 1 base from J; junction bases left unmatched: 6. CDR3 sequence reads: CASSPGGARTDTQYF. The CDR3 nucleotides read TGTGCCAGCAGTCCAGGGGGTGCCCGCACAGATACGCAGTATTTT.

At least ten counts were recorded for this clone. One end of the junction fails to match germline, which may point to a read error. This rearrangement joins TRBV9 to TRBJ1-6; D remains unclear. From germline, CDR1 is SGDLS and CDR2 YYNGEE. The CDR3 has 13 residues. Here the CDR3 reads CATSRGWDSPLHF. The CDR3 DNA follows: TGTGCCACCAGCCGAGGGTGGGATTCACCCCTCCACTTT. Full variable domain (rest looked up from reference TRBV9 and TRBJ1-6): DSGVTQTPKHLITATGQRVTLRCSPRSGDLSVYWYQQSLDQGLQFLIQYYNGEERAKGNILERFSAQQFPDLHSELNLSSLELGDSALYFCATSRGWDSPLHFGNGTRLTVT.

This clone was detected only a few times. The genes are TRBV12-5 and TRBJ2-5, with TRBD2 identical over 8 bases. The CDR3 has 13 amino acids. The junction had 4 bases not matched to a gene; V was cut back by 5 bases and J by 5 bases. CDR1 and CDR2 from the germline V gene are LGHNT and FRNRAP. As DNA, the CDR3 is TGTGCTAGTGGTCAAAGACTAGCGGAGACCCAGTACTTC. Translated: CASGQRLAETQYF.

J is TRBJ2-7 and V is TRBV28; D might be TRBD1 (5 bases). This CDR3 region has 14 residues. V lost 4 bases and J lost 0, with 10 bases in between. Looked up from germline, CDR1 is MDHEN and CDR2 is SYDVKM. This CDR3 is CASSSATDSYEQYF. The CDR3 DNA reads TGTGCCAGCAGTTCGGCGACAGACTCCTACGAGCAGTACTTC.

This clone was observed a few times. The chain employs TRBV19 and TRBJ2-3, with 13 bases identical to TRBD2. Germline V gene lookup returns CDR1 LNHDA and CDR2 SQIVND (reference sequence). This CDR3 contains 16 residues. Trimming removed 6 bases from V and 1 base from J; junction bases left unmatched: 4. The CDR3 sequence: CASRTSGGFGTDTQYF. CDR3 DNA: TGTGCCAGTAGGACTAGCGGGGGGTTCGGCACAGATACGCAGTATTTT.

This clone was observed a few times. CDR3 region: CASASGRDMRTDEQYF. Written as DNA, the CDR3 is TGTGCTAGTGCCTCGGGCCGGGACATGAGGACGGACGAGCAGTACTTC. V gene TRBV12-5 combines with J gene TRBJ2-5; a possible D gene is TRBD1 (6 bases). Matching the DNA end better, TRBJ2-7 makes the J call doubtful. CDR3 length: 16 amino acids. Germline V lookup: CDR1 LGHNT, CDR2 FRNRAP.

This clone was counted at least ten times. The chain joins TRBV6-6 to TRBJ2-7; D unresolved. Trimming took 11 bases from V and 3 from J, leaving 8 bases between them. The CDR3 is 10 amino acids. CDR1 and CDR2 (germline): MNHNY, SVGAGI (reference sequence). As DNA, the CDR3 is TGTGCCGCCGGAGACTACGAGCAGTACTTC. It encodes CAAGDYEQYF.

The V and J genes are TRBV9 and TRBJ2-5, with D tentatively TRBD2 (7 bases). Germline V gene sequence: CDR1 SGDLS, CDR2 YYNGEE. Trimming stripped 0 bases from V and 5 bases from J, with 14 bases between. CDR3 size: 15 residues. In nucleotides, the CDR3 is TGTGCCAGCAGCGTAGCTGGGGGGGGCTTGGAGACCCAGTACTTC. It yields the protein CASSVAGGGLETQYF.

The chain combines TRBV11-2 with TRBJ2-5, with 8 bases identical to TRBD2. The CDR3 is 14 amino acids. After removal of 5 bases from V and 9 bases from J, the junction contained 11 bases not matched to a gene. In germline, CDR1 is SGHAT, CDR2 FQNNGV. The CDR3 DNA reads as TGTGCCAGCAGCAAAGGATGGACTAGCAATTCCCAGTACTTC. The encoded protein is CASSKGWTSNSQYF.

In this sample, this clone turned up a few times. Here the CDR3 DNA reads TGTGCCACCGACAGGGCGAGGGGTAATTCACCCCTCCACTTT. It translates to CATDRARGNSPLHF. The rearrangement uses TRBV6-6 and TRBJ1-6; TRBD1 matches 7 bases. After removal of 10 bases from V and 6 bases from J, the junction contained 9 bases not matched to a gene. In germline, CDR1 is MNHNY, CDR2 SVGAGI (reference sequence). The CDR3 totals 14 residues.